The sequence of this TCR beta chain was determined in a study of CD8 T cells in Susac syndrome. RNA totalling roughly 0.45 to 1 ug underwent reverse transcription with random hexamers. MiXCR was run by TCRdb on the immunoSEQ multiplex PCR reads, yielding one entry per CDR3 protein. This sample has roughly 170,000 distinct CDR3 sequences, with 80% to 95% found just once. The multiple sclerosis control group comprised treatment-naive patients with stable or active relapsing-remitting disease. Germline V gene lookup returns CDR1 GTSNPN and CDR2 SVGIG (reference sequence). The CDR3 runs to 12 residues. V was pared by 6 bases and J by 2 bases, with 10 bases between.

This TCR came from a human donor with multiple sclerosis. The sequencing input was CD4+ T cells from PBMCs. The gene calls are TRBV30 and TRBJ1-2; D not certain. The DNA for the CDR3 is TGTGCCTGCTTCCTAGGGAACTATGGCTACACCTTC. It translates to CACFLGNYGYTF.